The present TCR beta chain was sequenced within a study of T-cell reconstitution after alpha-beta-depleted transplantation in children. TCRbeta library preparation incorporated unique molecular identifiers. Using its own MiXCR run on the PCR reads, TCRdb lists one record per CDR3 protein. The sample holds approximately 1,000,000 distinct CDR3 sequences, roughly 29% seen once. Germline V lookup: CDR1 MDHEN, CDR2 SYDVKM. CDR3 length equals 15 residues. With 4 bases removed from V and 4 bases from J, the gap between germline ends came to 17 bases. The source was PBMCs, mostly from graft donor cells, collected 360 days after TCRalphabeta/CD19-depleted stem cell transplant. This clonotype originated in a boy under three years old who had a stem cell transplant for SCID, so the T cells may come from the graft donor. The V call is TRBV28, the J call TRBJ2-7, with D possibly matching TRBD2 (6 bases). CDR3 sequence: CASSSLRGLIYEQYF. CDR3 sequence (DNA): TGTGCCAGCAGTTCTTTACGTGGACTAATTTACGAGCAGTACTTC. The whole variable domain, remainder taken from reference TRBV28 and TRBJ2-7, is DVKVTQSSRYLVKRTGEKVFLECVQDMDHENMFWYRQDPGLGLRLIYFSYDVKMKEKGDIPEGYSVSREKKERFSLILESASTNQTSMYLCASSSLRGLIYEQYFGPGTRLTVT.